These 5 T cell receptor beta chains were sequenced from one sample in a study of blood T cell repertoires in COVID-19. Only in-frame clones appear in the TCRdb table, and some are missing; sequencing was by immunoSEQ multiplex PCR. The repertoire has about 170,000 clones, about nine tenths of them found once; the top ten carry around 5%. Sequenced input: peripheral blood. Source of these receptors: a man in his late teens or twenties with COVID-19, enrolled during active disease.

The rearrangement links TRBV29-1 to TRBJ2-6; 10 nucleotides line up with TRBD1. The CDR3 is made up of 18 amino acids. V was pared by 5 bases and J by 0 bases, with 10 bases of the junction left unmatched. Germline CDR1 SQVTM, CDR2 ANQGSEA. The CDR3 protein is CSVFGEDRGSSGANVLTF. CDR3 DNA: TGCAGCGTTTTTGGGGAGGACAGGGGGTCCTCTGGGGCCAACGTCCTGACTTTC.

The J gene is TRBJ2-2, the V gene TRBV15; 10 bases are shared with TRBD2. This CDR3 contains 18 residues. With V trimmed by 0 bases and J by 5 bases, 9 bases remained unmatched. From germline, CDR1 is LNHNV and CDR2 YYDKDF (reference sequence). This chain's CDR3 is CATSRDEASGSGTGELFF. As DNA, the CDR3 is TGTGCCACCAGCAGAGATGAGGCTAGCGGGAGCGGGACCGGGGAGCTGTTTTTT. The full variable domain, rest sourced from reference TRBV15 and TRBJ2-2, is DAMVIQNPRYQVTQFGKPVTLSCSQTLNHNVMYWYQQKSSQAPKLLFHYYDKDFNNEADTPDNFQSRRPNTSFCFLDIRSPGLGDTAMYLCATSRDEASGSGTGELFFGEGSRLTVL.

This clone came up a few times. This sequence joins TRBV6-5 and TRBJ1-6; D possibly corresponds to TRBD1 (5 bases). V was shortened by 7 bases and J by 7 bases, with 11 bases between the two germline ends. CDR1 is MNHEY and CDR2 is SVGAGI in the germline V gene. The CDR3 contains 13 residues. DNA of the CDR3: TGTGCCAGCACCCAGGGTAGGAATTCACCCCTCCACTTT. This translates into CASTQGRNSPLHF.

This chain's CDR3 is CASSFSNRDEQFF. DNA of the CDR3: TGTGCCAGCAGCTTCTCCAACCGGGATGAGCAGTTCTTC. V is TRBV7-9 and J is TRBJ2-1; D gene ambiguous. Germline V gene sequence: CDR1 SEHNR, CDR2 FQNEAQ (reference sequence). This CDR3 has 13 amino acids. V gave up 3 bases and J gave up 8 bases, with 11 bases separating them.

The chain carries TRBV19 and TRBJ1-1; possibly TRBD1 for D (5 bases). Trimming removed 4 bases from V and 1 base from J, with 19 bases in between. The CDR3 is 17 amino acids. Germline V CDR1 and CDR2: LNHDA, SQIVND (reference sequence). CDR3 loop: CASSSSIGRARNTEAFF. CDR3 bases: TGTGCCAGTAGTAGTTCGATCGGCAGGGCAAGGAACACTGAAGCTTTCTTT.